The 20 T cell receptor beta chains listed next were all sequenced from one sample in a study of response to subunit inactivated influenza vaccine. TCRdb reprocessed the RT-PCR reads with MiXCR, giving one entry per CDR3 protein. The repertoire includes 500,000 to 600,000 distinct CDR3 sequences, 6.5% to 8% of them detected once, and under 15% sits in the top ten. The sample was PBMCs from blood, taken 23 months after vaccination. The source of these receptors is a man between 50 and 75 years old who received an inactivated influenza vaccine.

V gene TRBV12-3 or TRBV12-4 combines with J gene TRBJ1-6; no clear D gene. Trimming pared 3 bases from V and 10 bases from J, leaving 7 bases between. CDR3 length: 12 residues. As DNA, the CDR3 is TGTGCCAGCAGTTTGCAGGACTCACCCCTCCACTTT. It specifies CASSLQDSPLHF.

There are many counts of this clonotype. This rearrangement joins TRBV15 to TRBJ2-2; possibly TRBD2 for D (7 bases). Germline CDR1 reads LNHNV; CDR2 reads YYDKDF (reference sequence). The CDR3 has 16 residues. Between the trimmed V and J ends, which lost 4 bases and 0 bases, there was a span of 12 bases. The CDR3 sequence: CATSKGRGPNTGELFF. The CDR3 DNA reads TGTGCCACCAGCAAGGGGCGGGGGCCGAACACCGGGGAGCTGTTTTTT.

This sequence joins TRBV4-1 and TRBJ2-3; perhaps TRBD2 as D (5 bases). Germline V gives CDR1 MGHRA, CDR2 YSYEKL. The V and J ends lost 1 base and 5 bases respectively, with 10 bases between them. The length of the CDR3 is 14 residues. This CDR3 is CASSQGIREDTQYF. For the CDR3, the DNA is TGCGCCAGCAGCCAAGGGATCCGGGAAGATACGCAGTATTTT.

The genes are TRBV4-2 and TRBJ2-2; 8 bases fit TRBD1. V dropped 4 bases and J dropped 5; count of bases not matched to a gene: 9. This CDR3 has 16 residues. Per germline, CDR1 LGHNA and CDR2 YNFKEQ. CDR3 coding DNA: TGTGCCAGCAGCCCCTTTGGGACAGGAGGAACCGGGGAGCTGTTTTTT. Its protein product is CASSPFGTGGTGELFF.

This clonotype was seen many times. DNA of the CDR3: TGTGCCAGCAGTCCCGGGCCCAATTTTGCAGAGCAGTACTTC. Its protein product is CASSPGPNFAEQYF. The chain couples TRBV12-3 or TRBV12-4 to TRBJ2-7; D is unresolved. This CDR3 has 14 amino acids. Trimming shortened V by 5 bases and J by 7 bases, and 18 bases separated the two germline ends.

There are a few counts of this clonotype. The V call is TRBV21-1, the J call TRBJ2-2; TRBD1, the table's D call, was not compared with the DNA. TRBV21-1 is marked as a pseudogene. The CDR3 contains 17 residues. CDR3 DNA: TGTGCCAGCAGCTATCTCGGGGGGACAGGGATGTCCGGGGAGCTGTTTTTT. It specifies CASSYLGGTGMSGELFF.

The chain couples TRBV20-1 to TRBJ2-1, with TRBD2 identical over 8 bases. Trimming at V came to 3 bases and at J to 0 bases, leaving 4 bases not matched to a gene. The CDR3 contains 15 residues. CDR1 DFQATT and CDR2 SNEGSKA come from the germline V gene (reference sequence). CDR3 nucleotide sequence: TGCAGTGCTAGGGCGAGCGGGAGCTCCTACAATGAGCAGTTCTTC. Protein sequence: CSARASGSSYNEQFF.

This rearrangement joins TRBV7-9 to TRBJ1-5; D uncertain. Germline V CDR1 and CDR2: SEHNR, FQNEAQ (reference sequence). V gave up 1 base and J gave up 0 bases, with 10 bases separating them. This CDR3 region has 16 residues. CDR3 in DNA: TGTGCCAGCAGCTTAGGCAGAGACTATAGCAATCAGCCCCAGCATTTT. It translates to CASSLGRDYSNQPQHF.

CDR3 in DNA: TGCAGTGCTAGAGTCGGGGCACCTAATGAAAAACTGTTTTTT. Its protein product is CSARVGAPNEKLFF. This chain uses TRBV20-1 with TRBJ1-4, with D perhaps matching TRBD1 (5 bases). V was cut by 1 base and J by 3 bases, with 9 bases left in between. The CDR3 consists of 14 residues. Germline V gene lookup returns CDR1 DFQATT and CDR2 SNEGSKA (reference sequence).

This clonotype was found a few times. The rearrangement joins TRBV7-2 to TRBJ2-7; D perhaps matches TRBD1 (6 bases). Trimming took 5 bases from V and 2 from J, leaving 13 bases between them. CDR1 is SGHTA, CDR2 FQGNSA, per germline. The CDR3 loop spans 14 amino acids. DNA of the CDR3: TGTGCCAGCAGCCCCCGACAGGAAGCCTACGAGCAGTACTTC. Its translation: CASSPRQEAYEQYF.

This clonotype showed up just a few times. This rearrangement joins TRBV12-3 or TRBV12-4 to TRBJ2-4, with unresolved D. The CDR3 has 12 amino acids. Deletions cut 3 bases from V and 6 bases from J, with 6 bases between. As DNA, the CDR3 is TGTGCCAGCAGTTTGGACCGAAACATTCAGTACTTC. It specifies CASSLDRNIQYF.

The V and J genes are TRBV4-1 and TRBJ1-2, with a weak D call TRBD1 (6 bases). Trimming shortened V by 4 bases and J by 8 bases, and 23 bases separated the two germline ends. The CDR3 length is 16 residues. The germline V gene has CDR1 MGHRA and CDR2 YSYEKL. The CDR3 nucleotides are TGCGCCAGCAGCCTTATCGGAGGCAGGGGTATTATAGGCTACACCTTC. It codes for CASSLIGGRGIIGYTF.

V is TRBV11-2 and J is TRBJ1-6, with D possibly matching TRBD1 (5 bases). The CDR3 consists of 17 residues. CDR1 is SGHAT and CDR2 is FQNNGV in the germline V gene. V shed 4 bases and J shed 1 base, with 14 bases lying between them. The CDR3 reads CASSSLGGESYNSPLHF. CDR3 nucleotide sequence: TGTGCCAGCAGCTCCCTGGGAGGGGAGTCCTATAATTCACCCCTCCACTTT. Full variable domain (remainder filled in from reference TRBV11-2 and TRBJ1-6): EAGVAQSPRYKIIEKRQSVAFWCNPISGHATLYWYQQILGQGPKLLIQFQNNGVVDDSQLPKDRFSAERLKGVDSTLKIQPAKLEDSAVYLCASSSLGGESYNSPLHFGNGTRLTVT.

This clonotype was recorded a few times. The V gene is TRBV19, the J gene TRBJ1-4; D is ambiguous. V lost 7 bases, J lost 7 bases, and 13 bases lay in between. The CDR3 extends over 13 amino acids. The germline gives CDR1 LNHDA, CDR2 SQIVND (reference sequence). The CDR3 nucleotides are TGTGCCAGTACAACCGGCCCACTTGAAAAACTGTTTTTT. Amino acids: CASTTGPLEKLFF.

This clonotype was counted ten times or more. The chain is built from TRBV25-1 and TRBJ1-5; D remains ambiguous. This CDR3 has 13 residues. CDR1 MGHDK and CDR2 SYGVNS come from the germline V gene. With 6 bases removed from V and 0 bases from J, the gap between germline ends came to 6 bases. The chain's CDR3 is CASSRFSNQPQHF. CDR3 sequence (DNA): TGTGCCAGCAGCAGGTTTAGCAATCAGCCCCAGCATTTT. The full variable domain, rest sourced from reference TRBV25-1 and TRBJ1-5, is EADIYQTPRYLVIGTGKKITLECSQTMGHDKMYWYQQDPGMELHLIHYSYGVNSTEKGDLSSESTVSRIRTEHFPLTLESARPSHTSQYLCASSRFSNQPQHFGDGTRLSIL.

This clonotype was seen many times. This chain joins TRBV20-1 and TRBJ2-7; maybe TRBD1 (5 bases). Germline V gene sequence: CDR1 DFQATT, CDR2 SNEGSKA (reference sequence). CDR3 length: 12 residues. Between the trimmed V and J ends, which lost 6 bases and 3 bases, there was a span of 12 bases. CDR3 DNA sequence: TGCAGTGCCCAAAAAGGGGACTACGAGCAGTACTTC. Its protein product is CSAQKGDYEQYF.

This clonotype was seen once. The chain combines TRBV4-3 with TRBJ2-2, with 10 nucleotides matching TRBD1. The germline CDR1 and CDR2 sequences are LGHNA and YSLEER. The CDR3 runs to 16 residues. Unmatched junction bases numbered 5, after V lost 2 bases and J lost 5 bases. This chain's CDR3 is CASSQKTGGRTGELFF. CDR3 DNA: TGCGCCAGCAGCCAAAAGACAGGGGGCAGGACCGGGGAGCTGTTTTTT.

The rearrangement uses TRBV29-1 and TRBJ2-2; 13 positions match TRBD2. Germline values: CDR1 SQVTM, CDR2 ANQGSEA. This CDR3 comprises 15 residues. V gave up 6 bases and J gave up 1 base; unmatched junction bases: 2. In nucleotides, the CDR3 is TGCAGCGTCCGGACTAGCGGGAGGAACACCGGGGAGCTGTTTTTT. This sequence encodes CSVRTSGRNTGELFF.

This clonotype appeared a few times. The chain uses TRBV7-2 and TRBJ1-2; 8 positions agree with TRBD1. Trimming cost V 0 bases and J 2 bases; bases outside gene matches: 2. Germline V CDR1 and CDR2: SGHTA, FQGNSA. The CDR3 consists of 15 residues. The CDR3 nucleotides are TGTGCCAGCAGCTTAGCGAACAGGGGGAACTATGGCTACACCTTC. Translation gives CASSLANRGNYGYTF.

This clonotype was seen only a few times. The CDR3 coding sequence is TGTGCCAGCAGCCTCCCCGGGACCACGGAGCAGTTCTTC. This translates into CASSLPGTTEQFF. The rearrangement links TRBV3-1 to TRBJ2-1; D could derive from TRBD1 or TRBD2 (5 bases each). Trimming removed 4 bases at V and 10 bases at J, with 14 bases between. CDR3 length equals 13 residues. In germline, CDR1 is LGHDT, CDR2 YNNKEL (reference sequence).